Below, 5 T cell receptor beta chains from the same sample are listed, as sequenced in a study of Ad26.COV2.S vaccination and SARS-CoV-2 variants. Noted treatment: roughly 19 received Ad26.COV2.S at low or high dose, single or two shots; a few received placebo; per-sample allocation not given. Material that was analyzed had been drawn on day 63 after the first vaccine or placebo injection. Profiled with immunoSEQ multiplex PCR; TCRdb holds only in-frame clones, not every one. This sample has fewer than 400,000 clones; just under 85% occur once, and the top ten carry under 2.5%. This material consisted of peripheral blood, taken in a trial of Ad26.COV2.S vaccine versus placebo. These receptors all stem from a person between 18 and 65 years old who received the Ad26.COV2.S COVID-19 vaccine or a placebo.

This clone showed up just a few times. The chain joins TRBV29-1 to TRBJ1-1; TRBD1 matches 10 bases. There are 14 residues in the CDR3. Germline V CDR1 and CDR2: SQVTM, ANQGSEA. After removal of 3 bases from V and 3 bases from J, the junction contained 4 bases not matched to a gene. The DNA for the CDR3 is TGCAGCGTTGATTCTGGGACAGGGGACACTGAAGCTTTCTTT. It translates to CSVDSGTGDTEAFF.

This clone was observed once. This CDR3 is also generated by other DNA sequences in the sample. This rearrangement joins TRBV9 to TRBJ1-1, with a tentative D call TRBD1 (6 bases). This CDR3 region has 15 residues. Germline V CDR1 and CDR2: SGDLS, YYNGEE. The V end lost 0 bases, the J end lost 4 bases, and 13 bases lay between the germline ends. This chain's CDR3 is CASSVVGGGGTEAFF. CDR3 coding DNA: TGTGCCAGCAGCGTAGTGGGGGGAGGGGGCACTGAAGCTTTCTTT.

For the CDR3, the DNA is TGTGCCAGCAGTGAACTCGCAGGGAACACCGGGGAGCTGTTTTTT. This sequence encodes CASSELAGNTGELFF. The genes are TRBV25-1 and TRBJ2-2; no definite D call. Trimming left V 2 bases short and J 1 base short, with 8 bases between. The CDR3 has 15 residues. The germline CDR1 and CDR2 sequences are MGHDK and SYGVNS.

J is TRBJ1-1 and V is TRBV6-1; 10 bases line up with TRBD1. The J segment lost 3 bases and the V segment lost 7 bases, leaving 5 bases of the junction unmatched. This CDR3 spans 14 amino acids. Germline loops: CDR1 MNHNS, CDR2 SASEGT. The CDR3 nucleotides are TGTGCCAGCAACCCGACAGGGGGCTACACTGAAGCTTTCTTT. Translated: CASNPTGGYTEAFF.

The V gene is TRBV28, the J gene TRBJ1-1, with D perhaps TRBD1 (6 bases). The CDR3 totals 14 residues. The V gene's germline CDR1 is MDHEN and CDR2 SYDVKM. The ends were cut back, 7 bases at V and 6 bases at J, with 18 bases in the middle. This chain's CDR3 is CASNVRYPGAEAFF. CDR3 in DNA: TGTGCCAGCAACGTCCGGTACCCAGGGGCTGAAGCTTTCTTT.